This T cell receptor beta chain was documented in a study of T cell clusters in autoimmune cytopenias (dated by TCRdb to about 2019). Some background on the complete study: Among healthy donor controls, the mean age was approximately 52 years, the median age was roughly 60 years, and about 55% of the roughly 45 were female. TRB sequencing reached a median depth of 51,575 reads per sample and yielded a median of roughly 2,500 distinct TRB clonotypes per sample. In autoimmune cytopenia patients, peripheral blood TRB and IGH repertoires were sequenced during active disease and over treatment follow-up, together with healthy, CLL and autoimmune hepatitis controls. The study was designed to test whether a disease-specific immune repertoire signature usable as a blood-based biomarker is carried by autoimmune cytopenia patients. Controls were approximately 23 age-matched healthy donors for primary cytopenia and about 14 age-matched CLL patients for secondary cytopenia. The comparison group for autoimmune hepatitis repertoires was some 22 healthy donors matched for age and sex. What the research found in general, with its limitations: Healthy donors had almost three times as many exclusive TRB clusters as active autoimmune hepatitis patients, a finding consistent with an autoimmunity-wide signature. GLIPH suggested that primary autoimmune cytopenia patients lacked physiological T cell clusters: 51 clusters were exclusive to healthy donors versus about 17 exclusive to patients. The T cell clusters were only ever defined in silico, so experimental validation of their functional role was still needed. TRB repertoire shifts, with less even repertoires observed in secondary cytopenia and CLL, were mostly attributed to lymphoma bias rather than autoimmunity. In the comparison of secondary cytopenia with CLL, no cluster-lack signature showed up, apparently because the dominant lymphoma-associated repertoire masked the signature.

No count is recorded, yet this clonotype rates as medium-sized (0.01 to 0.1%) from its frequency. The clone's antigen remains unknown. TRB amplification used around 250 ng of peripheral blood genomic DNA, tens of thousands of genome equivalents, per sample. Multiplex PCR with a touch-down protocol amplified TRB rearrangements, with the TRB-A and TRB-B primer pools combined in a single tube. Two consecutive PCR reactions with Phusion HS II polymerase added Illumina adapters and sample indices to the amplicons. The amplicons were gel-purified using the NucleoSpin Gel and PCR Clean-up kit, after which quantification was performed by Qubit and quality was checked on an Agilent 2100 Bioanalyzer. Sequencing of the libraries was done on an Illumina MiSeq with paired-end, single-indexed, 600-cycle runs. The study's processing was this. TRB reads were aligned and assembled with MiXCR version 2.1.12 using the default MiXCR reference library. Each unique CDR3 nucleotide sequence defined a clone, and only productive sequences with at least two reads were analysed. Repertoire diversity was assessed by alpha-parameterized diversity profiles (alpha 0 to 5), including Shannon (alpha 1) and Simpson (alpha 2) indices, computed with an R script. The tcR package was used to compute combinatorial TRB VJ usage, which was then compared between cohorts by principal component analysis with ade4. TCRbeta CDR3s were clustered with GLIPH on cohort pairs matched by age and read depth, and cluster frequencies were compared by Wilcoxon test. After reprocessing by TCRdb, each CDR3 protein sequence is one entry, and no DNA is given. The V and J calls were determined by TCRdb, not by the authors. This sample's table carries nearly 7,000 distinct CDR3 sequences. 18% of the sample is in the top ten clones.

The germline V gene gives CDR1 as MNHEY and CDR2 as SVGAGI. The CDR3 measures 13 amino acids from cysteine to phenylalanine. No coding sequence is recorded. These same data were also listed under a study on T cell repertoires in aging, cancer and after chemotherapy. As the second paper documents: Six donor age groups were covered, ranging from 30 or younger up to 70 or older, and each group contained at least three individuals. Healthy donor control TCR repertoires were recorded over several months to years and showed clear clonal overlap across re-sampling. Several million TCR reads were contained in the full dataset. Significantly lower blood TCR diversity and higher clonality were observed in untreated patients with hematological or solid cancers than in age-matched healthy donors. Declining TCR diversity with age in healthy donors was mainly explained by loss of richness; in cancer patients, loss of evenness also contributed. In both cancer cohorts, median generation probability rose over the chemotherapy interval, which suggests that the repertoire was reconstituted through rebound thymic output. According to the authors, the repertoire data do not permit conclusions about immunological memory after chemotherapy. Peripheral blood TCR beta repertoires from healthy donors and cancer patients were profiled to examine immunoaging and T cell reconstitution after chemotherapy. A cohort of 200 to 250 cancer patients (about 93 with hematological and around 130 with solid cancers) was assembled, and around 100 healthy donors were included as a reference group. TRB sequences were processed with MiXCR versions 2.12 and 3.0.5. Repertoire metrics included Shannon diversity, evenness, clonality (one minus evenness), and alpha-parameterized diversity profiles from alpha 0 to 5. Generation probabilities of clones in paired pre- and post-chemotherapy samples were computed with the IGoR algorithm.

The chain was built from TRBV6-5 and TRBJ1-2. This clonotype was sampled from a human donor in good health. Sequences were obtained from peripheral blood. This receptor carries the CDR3 CASSYSNWDGYTF.